Sequencing of this TCR beta chain was carried out in a study of long-term antiretroviral therapy in people with HIV. Study findings and constraints: Neither ART adherence, viral resistance nor therapy changes were documented. Versus controls, repertoires in people with HIV had narrower CDR3 length ranges.

Samples were assayed with immunoSEQ v3.0 at survey level. TCRdb's copy holds only in-frame clones and misses some; the assay was immunoSEQ multiplex PCR. The repertoire has some 30,000 clones, roughly nine tenths of them found once; the top ten carry over 4%. The V and J ends lost 6 bases and 0 bases respectively, with 15 bases between them. From germline, CDR1 is ENHRY and CDR2 SYGVKD. The CDR3 length is 15 residues. This clone was seen only once. Its antigen remains unidentified. The sample consisted of unsorted PBMCs, taken 3.1 years after starting antiretroviral therapy. The receptor was isolated from a man aged 18-30 years with HIV. This sequence joins TRBV10-3 and TRBJ2-7; D not certain. The CDR3 loop is CAISPPLRSSYEQYF. CDR3 coding DNA: TGTGCCATCAGCCCCCCCCTGAGGAGCTCCTACGAGCAGTACTTC.